The clone carrying this T cell receptor (beta chain) was recorded only once. At one end, the junction sequence differs from germline, possibly due to a read error. Other DNA sequences in this specimen translate into the identical CDR3. This sample was included in a study of shared clonotypes between healthy human individuals. Whole-study context: Aged 18 to 49, the donors were two women and three men.

The CDR3 runs to 13 residues. Germline lookup yields CDR1 MGHRA and CDR2 YSYEKL. Genomic DNA of each subset was evenly split across several immunoSEQ plates. Using immunoSEQ multiplex PCR, the repertoire was profiled, and TCRdb retains in-frame clones only, with some absent. This table has roughly 1,600,000 clones, 98% appearing once. The chain employs TRBV4-1 and TRBJ2-7, with 7 bases fitting TRBD1. The sequence was obtained from a man aged 30 to 45 in good health. Sequencing was carried out using naive CD4+ T cells sorted from blood. Subset specified: CD45RA+ positively selected. The CDR3 sequence is CASSQDRRQGRDF. Written as DNA, the CDR3 is TGTGCCAGCAGCCAAGACCGAAGACAGGGTCGGGACTTC.